A single sample is the source of the 5 T cell receptor beta chains below, sequenced in a study of patients and donors after allogeneic stem cell transplantation. TCRdb recomputed calls from the RT-PCR reads with MiXCR, one row per CDR3 protein. The table has more than 1,500 distinct CDR3 sequences, around a sixth seen once. Sequencing used blood, either unsorted or a sorted T cell fraction (not recorded which). Every receptor here comes from a human donor who was either an allogeneic HSCT recipient or a stem cell or donor lymphocyte infusion donor (not recorded which). It is not recorded whose cells these are; they may come from a transplant donor.

The chain recombines TRBV20-1 with TRBJ1-2; 7 nucleotides align to TRBD1. This CDR3 comprises 12 residues. V lost 3 bases to trimming and J lost 8 bases; unmatched junction nucleotides: 6. Germline V gene sequence: CDR1 DFQATT, CDR2 SNEGSKA (reference sequence). The CDR3 is CSAREGGYGYTF. CDR3 coding DNA: TGCAGTGCTAGGGAAGGGGGCTACGGCTACACCTTC.

This clonotype was observed a handful of times. V gene TRBV6-1 combines with J gene TRBJ1-1; D is undetermined. This CDR3 is 15 amino acids long. CDR1 is MNHNS and CDR2 is SASEGT in the germline V gene. Trimming stripped 6 bases from V and 6 bases from J, with 20 bases between. CDR3 residues: CASRDFSGIRAEAFF. CDR3 in DNA: TGTGCCAGCAGAGACTTTTCCGGGATTCGCGCTGAAGCTTTCTTT.

This clonotype is deemed medium-sized. The CDR3 region is CASSGTRINEQFF. For the CDR3, the DNA is TGTGCCAGCAGCGGGACTAGGATCAATGAGCAGTTCTTC. This chain uses TRBV28 with TRBJ2-1; 8 positions agree with TRBD2. This CDR3 spans 13 amino acids. Germline V CDR1 and CDR2: MDHEN, SYDVKM. V dropped 6 bases and J dropped 6; count of bases not matched to a gene: 4.

This clonotype rates as medium-sized. As DNA, the CDR3 is TGTGCCAGCAGCCGCGGGACAGCTGATGAGCAGTTCTTC. It codes for CASSRGTADEQFF. The chain is built from TRBV28 and TRBJ2-1, with a tentative D call TRBD1 (7 bases). Germline V gives CDR1 MDHEN, CDR2 SYDVKM. V was shortened by 6 bases and J by 8 bases, with 14 bases between the two germline ends. This CDR3 has 13 residues.

In DNA form, the CDR3 reads TGTGCCAGCAGAGTAGGCTACGAGCAGTACTTC. Residues: CASRVGYEQYF. J is TRBJ2-7 and V is TRBV6-5; D not resolved. The CDR3 runs 11 residues. Looked up from germline, CDR1 is MNHEY and CDR2 is SVGAGI. Deletions cut 6 bases from V and 3 bases from J, with 6 bases between.